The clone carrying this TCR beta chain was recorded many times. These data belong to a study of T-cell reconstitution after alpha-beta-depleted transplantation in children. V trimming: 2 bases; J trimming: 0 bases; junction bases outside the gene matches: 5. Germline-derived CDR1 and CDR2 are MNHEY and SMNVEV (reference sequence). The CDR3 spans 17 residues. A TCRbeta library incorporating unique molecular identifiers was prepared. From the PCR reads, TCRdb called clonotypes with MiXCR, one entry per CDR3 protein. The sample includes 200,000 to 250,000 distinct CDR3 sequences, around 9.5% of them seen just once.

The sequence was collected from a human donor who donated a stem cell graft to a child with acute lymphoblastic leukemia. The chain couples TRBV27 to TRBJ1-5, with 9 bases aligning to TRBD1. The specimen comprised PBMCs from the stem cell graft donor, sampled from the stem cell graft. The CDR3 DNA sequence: TGTGCCAGCAGTTTAGGGACAGGGCTTTTTAGCAATCAGCCCCAGCATTTT. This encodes CASSLGTGLFSNQPQHF.